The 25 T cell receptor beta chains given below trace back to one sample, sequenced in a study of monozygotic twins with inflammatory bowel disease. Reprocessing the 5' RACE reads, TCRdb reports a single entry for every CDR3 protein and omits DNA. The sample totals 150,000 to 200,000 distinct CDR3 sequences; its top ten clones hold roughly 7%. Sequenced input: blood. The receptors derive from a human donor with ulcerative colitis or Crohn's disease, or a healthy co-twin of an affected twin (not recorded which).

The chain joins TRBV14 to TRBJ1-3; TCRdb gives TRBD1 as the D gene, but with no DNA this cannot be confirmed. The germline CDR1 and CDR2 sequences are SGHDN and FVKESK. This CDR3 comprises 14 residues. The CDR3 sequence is CASSTGLPGNTIYF.

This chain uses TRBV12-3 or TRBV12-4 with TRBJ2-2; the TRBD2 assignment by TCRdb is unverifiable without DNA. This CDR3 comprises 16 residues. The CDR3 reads CASSRLAGADTGELFF.

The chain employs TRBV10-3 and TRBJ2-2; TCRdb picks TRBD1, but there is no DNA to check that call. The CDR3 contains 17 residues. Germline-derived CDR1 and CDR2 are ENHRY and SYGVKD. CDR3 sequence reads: CAISESGQGKPSGELFF.

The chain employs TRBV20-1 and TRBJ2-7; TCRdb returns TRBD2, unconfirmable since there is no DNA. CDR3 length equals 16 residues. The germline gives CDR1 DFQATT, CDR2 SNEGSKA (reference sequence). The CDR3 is CSARVFGREVPYEQYF.

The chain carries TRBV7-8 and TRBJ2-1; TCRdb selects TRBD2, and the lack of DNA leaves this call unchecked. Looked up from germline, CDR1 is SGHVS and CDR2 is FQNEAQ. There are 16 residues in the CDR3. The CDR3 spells CASSFLAGARRGEQFF.

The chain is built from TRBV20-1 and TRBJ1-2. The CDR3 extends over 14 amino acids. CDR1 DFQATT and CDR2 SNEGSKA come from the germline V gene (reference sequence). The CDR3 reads CSADRRQANYGYTF.

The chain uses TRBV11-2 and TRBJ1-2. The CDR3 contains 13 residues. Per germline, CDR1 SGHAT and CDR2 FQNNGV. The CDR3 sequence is CASSYRALQGYTF. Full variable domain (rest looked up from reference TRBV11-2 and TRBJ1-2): EAGVAQSPRYKIIEKRQSVAFWCNPISGHATLYWYQQILGQGPKLLIQFQNNGVVDDSQLPKDRFSAERLKGVDSTLKIQPAKLEDSAVYLCASSYRALQGYTFGSGTRLTVV.

CDR3 loop: CASSPSGQNYGYTF. The rearrangement links TRBV12-3 or TRBV12-4 to TRBJ1-2; TCRdb's D gene call, TRBD1, goes unchecked for lack of DNA. This CDR3 is 14 amino acids long.

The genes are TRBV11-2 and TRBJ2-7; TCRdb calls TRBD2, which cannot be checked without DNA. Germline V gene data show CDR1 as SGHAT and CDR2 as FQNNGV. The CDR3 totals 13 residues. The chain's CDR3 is CASSDTSGRAPFF.

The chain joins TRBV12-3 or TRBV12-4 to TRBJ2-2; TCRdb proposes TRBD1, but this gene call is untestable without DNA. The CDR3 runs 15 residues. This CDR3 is CASSHRGSNTGELFF.

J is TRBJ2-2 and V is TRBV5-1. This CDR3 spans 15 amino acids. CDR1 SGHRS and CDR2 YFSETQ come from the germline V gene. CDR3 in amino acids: CASSSTVRNTGELFF.

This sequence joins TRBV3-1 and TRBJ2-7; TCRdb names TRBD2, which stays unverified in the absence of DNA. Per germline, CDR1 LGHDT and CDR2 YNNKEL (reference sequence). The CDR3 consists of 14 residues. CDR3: CASSHGTSALEQYF.

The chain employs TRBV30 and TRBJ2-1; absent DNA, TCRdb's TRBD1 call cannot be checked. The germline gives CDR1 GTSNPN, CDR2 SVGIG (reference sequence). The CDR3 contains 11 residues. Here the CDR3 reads CAWKGWDEQFF.

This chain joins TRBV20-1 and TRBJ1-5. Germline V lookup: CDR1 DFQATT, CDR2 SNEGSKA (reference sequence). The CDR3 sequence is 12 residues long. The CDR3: CSAVKESQPQHF.

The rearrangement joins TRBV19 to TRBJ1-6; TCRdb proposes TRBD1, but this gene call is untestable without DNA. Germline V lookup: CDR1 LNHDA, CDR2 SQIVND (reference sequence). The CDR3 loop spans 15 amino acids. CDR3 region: CASSDRDRKNSPLHF.

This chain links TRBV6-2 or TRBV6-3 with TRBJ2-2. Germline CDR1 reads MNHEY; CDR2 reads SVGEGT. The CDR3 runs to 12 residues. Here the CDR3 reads CASCISAGELFF.

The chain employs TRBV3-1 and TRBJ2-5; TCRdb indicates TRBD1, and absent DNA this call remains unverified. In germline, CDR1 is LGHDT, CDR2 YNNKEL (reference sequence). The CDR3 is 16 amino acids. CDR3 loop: CASSQRVGQGKETQYF.

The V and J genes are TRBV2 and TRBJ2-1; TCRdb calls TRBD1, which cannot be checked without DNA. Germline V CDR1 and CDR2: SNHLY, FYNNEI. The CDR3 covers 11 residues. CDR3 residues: CASRGTAEQFF.

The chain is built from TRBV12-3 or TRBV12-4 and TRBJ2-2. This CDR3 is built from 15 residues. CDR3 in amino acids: CASSLALGNTGELFF.

The CDR3: CSASGTGSEKLFF. The V call is TRBV20-1, the J call TRBJ1-4; absent DNA, TCRdb's TRBD1 call cannot be checked. The CDR3 runs 13 residues. CDR1 and CDR2 from the germline V gene are DFQATT and SNEGSKA (reference sequence).

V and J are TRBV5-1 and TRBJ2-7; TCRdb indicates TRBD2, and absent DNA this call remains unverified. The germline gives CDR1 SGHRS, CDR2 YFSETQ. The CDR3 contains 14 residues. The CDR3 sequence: CASSLGLARYEQYF.

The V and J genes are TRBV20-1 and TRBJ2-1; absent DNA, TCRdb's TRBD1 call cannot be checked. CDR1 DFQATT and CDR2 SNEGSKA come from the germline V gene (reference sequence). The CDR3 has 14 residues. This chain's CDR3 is CSAYTGGDKFEQFF.

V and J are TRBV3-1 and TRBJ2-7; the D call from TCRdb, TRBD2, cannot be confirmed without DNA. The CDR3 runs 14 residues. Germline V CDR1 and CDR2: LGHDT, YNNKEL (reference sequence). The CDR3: CASSQSRLDYEQYF.

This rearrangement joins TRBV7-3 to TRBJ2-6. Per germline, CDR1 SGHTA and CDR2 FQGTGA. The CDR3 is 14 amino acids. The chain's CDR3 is CATGQGSGANVLTF.

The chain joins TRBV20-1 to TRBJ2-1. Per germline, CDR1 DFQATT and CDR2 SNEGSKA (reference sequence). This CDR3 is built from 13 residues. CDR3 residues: CSATGLSYNEQFF.